The entry that follows covers one T cell receptor (beta chain) sequence. The antigen remains unidentified. The V end lost 5 bases, the J end lost 5 bases, and 10 bases lay between the germline ends. Looked up from germline, CDR1 is SEHNR and CDR2 is FQNEAQ (reference sequence). There are 13 residues in the CDR3. Data came from immunoSEQ multiplex PCR; TCRdb stores just in-frame clones and leaves some out. The table records under 150,000 clones, roughly nine tenths of them present only once. The sample's time point: week 11, during vaccination. Vaccinated patients received 300 ug of mutant IDH1 20-mer peptide per dose, with topical imiquimod. This sample was included in a study of a mutant IDH1 vaccine in newly diagnosed glioma. Overall study context: With temozolomide cycles, or 4-6 weeks after radiotherapy alone, vaccination was started. Males made up about 62% and females roughly 40% of treated patients, whose mean age was roughly 40 years.

This receptor was obtained from a woman in her fifties or sixties with glioma. The rearrangement joins TRBV7-9 to TRBJ1-5, with D hard to call. The sequencing here drew on PBMCs, taken from a glioma patient whose treatment included an IDH1 peptide vaccine. The CDR3 region is CASSVDGYQPQHF. CDR3 DNA: TGTGCCAGCAGCGTCGACGGGTATCAGCCCCAGCATTTT. The full variable domain, rest sourced from reference TRBV7-9 and TRBJ1-5, is DTGVSQNPRHKITKRGQNVTFRCDPISEHNRLYWYRQTLGQGPEFLTYFQNEAQLEKSRLLSDRFSAERPKGSFSTLEIQRTEQGDSAMYLCASSVDGYQPQHFGDGTRLSIL.